This T cell receptor beta chain was identified in a study of T-cell memory formation after mild COVID-19. Looking at the study overall: Among the donors, TCR clusters were largely specific to each donor.

As regards this clonotype: No antigen is known for it.

Constant-segment-primed 5'RACE gave TCR alpha and TCR beta cDNA libraries with sample barcodes and UMIs. Using its own MiXCR run on the 5' RACE reads, TCRdb lists one record per CDR3 protein. The sample records 200,000 to 250,000 distinct CDR3 sequences, just over 9.5% being singletons. Whole-study results and caveats: Of the contracting clones, CD4+ ones lay mainly in CM and EM, and CD8+ ones in EMRA. Researchers could not confirm that second-wave clones peaking on day 37 targeted SARS-CoV-2.

V gave up 5 bases and J gave up 9 bases; unmatched junction bases: 9. Germline assignment: CDR1 SGHTA and CDR2 FQGNSA. The CDR3 runs 16 residues. The TCR was taken from a man aged 18 to 29 who had mild COVID-19 (a few samples of this study predate the infection). Cell type and time point are not known. Sequencing was carried out using PBMCs or a T cell subset sorted from them (not recorded which). The rearrangement joins TRBV7-2 to TRBJ2-1; 14 nucleotides match TRBD2. The CDR3 sequence: CASSPPPGTSGSEQFF. Written as DNA, the CDR3 is TGTGCCAGCAGCCCACCCCCCGGGACTAGCGGGAGTGAGCAGTTCTTC.